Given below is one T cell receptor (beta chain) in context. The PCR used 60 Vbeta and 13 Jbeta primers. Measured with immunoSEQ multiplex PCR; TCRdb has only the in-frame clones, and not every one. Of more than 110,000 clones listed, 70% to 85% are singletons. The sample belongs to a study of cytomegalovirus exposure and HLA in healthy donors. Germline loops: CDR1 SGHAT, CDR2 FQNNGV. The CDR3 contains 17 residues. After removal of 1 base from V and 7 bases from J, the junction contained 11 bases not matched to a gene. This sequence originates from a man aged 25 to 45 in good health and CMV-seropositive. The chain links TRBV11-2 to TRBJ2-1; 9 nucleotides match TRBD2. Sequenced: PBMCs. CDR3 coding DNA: TGTGCCAGCAGCTTAGGAGTTAGCGGGGGCACTTTGAATGAGCAGTTCTTC. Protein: CASSLGVSGGTLNEQFF.